This T cell receptor (beta chain) was sequenced during a study of OX40 agonist ivuxolimab in advanced cancers. Background on the whole study: Ivuxolimab was a fully human IgG2 agonistic monoclonal antibody targeting the costimulatory receptor OX40 (CD134). Three dose-escalation patients achieved partial responses, one with hepatocellular carcinoma and two with cutaneous melanoma. The dose-escalation cohort was around 84% male with a mean age of around 62 years, ranging from roughly 23 to 90. Patients were allowed to have had prior anti-PD-1, anti-PD-L1 or anti-CTLA-4 therapy, and roughly two fifths of the dose-escalation patients had been treated with checkpoint inhibitors. The point of sequencing TCRbeta in the periphery was to test whether ivuxolimab changed TCR sequence diversity and drove clonal T-cell expansion. Of the approximately 53 patients in dose escalation, approximately 20 had hepatocellular carcinoma, about 15 had melanoma, 9 had renal cell carcinoma and 9 had head and neck cancer. Intravenous ivuxolimab was administered to patients every 2 weeks at six dose levels: 0.01, 0.1, 0.3, 1.5, 3 and 10 mg/kg. The paper reports the monotherapy dose-escalation portion (N of about 50 patients) of the phase I ivuxolimab trial.

Genomic DNA was isolated from the sorted cells so that the TCRbeta CDR3 region could be sequenced. TCRbeta CDR3 regions were sequenced using the immunoSEQ Assay. The source is immuneACCESS, and TCRdb retained only in-frame sequences with V and J called. Part of the clones is not carried over; for the studies checked, unresolved V genes explain less than half of this, and the remainder is unexplained. The sample has around 77,000 clones on record, 85% of them singletons. The top ten constitute roughly 0.71% of the sample. What the work shows at the level of the full study, not this receptor alone: Partial responders in the 0.1-3.0 mg/kg groups had among the lowest normalized peripheral clonal expansion, especially among CD8+ T cells. At doses of 0.1 to 3.0 mg/kg, clonal expansion of both CD4+ and CD8+ T cells in blood was seen between baseline and week 6. After ivuxolimab, CD8+ T cells had more expanded clones than CD4+ T cells on average. Low levels of normalized T-cell clonal expansion were also seen in some nonresponding patients. Which antigens the clonally expanded peripheral T cells were specific for was not determined.

As regards this clone: The specificity of this receptor is unknown. The input lacks base qualities; no much larger clone sits a single base away.

The trial excluded patients who had a history of autoimmune disease or were on systemic immunosuppression. Peripheral blood for TCR sequencing was collected from all dose cohorts at baseline, on cycle 4 day 1, and on cycle 7 day 1. The samples were drawn from a first-in-human, open-label, multicenter phase I dose-escalation trial of ivuxolimab. Adults with locally advanced or metastatic melanoma, renal cell, hepatocellular, or head and neck squamous cell carcinoma were enrolled in the trial. CD4+ and CD8+ T cells were sorted separately from peripheral blood before TCR sequencing. From the germline V gene, CDR1 is SGHRS and CDR2 is YFSETQ. The cysteine opens and the phenylalanine closes a CDR3 of 15 amino acids. This entry keeps only the CDR3 DNA: 45 bases, framed from base 1. The trim is 4 bases for V and 3 bases for J, with a gap of 16 bases between the germline ends.

This TCR came from an adult with an advanced solid tumor such as melanoma, head and neck, liver or kidney cancer. Source: CD4+ or CD8+ T cells sorted from blood, taken in a trial of the OX40 agonist ivuxolimab. The rearrangement joined TRBV5-1 to TRBJ2-5; the D gene is perhaps TRBD1, from 6 matching bases. The DNA is TGCGCCAGCAGCGCAGGAACAGGGCTGGAAGAGACCCAGTACTTC. Translated, it reads CASSAGTGLEETQYF. The variable domain in full, with residues beyond the CDR3 obtained from the reference TRBV5-1 and TRBJ2-5 genes, is KAGVTQTPRYLIKTRGQQVTLSCSPISGHRSVSWYQQTPGQGLQFLFEYFSETQRNKGNFPGRFSGRQFSNSRSEMNVSTLELGDSALYLCASSAGTGLEETQYFGPGTRLLVL.